This T cell receptor beta chain stems from a study of technical replicates of blood from four donors. Data came from immunoSEQ multiplex PCR; TCRdb stores just in-frame clones and leaves some out. This sample carries some 66,000 clones, approximately 90% of them seen once, and the ten largest clones take roughly 4.2%. The V and J ends lost 3 bases and 2 bases, in that order; junction bases with no gene match: 1. The CDR3 spans 14 residues. The germline V gene has CDR1 MDHEN and CDR2 SYDVKM. J is TRBJ1-1 and V is TRBV28, with 9 bases that match TRBD1. The TCR comes from a human donor in good health. Some clones in this sample may be carry-over from other donors' samples. The sequencing sample was made of PBMCs. For the CDR3, the DNA is TGTGCCAGCAGTTTCACAGGGGGCAACACTGAAGCTTTCTTT. Its translation: CASSFTGGNTEAFF.